This entry concerns a single T cell receptor beta chain. The target of this receptor is not known. It has no much larger one-base neighbor in the sample; base qualities were not kept. The record originates from a study of T cell responses to AZD1222 COVID-19 vaccine (dated by TCRdb to the early 2020s). Context from the whole study: AZD1222 recipients with second doses at about 4 weeks or about 12 weeks were pooled, because spike-specific TCR depth and breadth did not differ between schedules. TCR sequencing covered 233 trial participants: nearly 210 given two doses of AZD1222 and 26 given two doses of MenACWY control vaccine. Trial participants were enrolled into age subgroups of 18-55, 56-69 and 70-plus years, which contained approximately 150, 28 and 58 TCR-sequenced participants, respectively. Paper-wide results and their limitations: Participants were mostly white British, with more females than males. The authors suggested clonal diversity may have been underestimated. Reportedly, almost half of the unique spike-specific TCRs recognized epitopes lying outside the regions that are mutated in the B.1.351 and B.1.1.7 variants. After two AZD1222 doses, both the breadth and the depth of spike-specific TCRs were significantly higher than at day 0 and than in MenACWY recipients. The 56-69-year group was small, and its depth increase did not reach significance, likely because of low power. Conclusions about previously exposed vaccinees are limited because only five or six AZD1222 recipients were SARS-CoV-2 seropositive at baseline. Because no samples from the day 14 peak response were available, repertoires could be characterized only after the peak T cell response. CD4 TCRs associated with the vaccine covered the entire spike protein, and the dominant responses were in regions 160-218 and 743-854.

Sample time point, as interpreted from the label and publication: baseline before first vaccination. The vaccinee samples were drawn from two UK trials, COV001 and COV002, one of which was a single-blind randomized controlled phase 2/3 trial testing AZD1222 (ChAdOx1 nCoV-19) in healthy adults. For TCRbeta chain sequencing, PBMC samples from trial participants were taken at day 0 and at day 28 after the second dose. The CDR3 regions of human TCRbeta chains were analyzed by immunosequencing. The study's own analysis went as follows. Repertoire TCRs were matched against a reference library of SARS-CoV-2-specific TCRs generated with the MIRA antigen-specificity platform. Breadth meant the fraction of unique TCRs that were SARS-CoV-2-associated, whereas depth meant the fraction of total T cells that were SARS-CoV-2-associated. Using the MIRA data, each spike-specific TCR was assigned both to the spike region to which the TCR was reactive and to a CD4 or CD8 class. Log10-transformed breadth and depth values were compared by one-way ANOVA with Sidak's multiple comparisons tests. TCRdb mirrors the immuneACCESS table, restricted to in-frame sequences. Some clones are absent from its copies; in checked studies, under half trace to an unresolved V gene, and the reason for the others is unknown. The DNA gave D and trimming, while V, J and clone size come from that table. The sample table records around 100,000 clones; 88% of these occur just once. Around 8.7% of the sample belongs to the ten largest clones.

The TCR comes from an adult in good health. The sequencing used peripheral blood, collected on day 0 of AZD1222 vaccination.

CDR3 loop: CASSGRDRGRTNEQFF. The sequenced DNA is TGTGCCAGCAGTGGACGAGACAGGGGGCGCACGAATGAGCAGTTCTTC. This sequence uses TRBV25-1 and TRBJ2-1, with 10 middle bases fitting TRBD1. The CDR3 goes from the cysteine to the phenylalanine over 16 residues. Left in the record is the CDR3 DNA by itself, 48 bases read in frame from the first base. The germline V gene encodes CDR1 MGHDK and CDR2 SYGVNS. V is cut back by 4 bases and J by 7 bases, with 10 bases in the junction unmatched.